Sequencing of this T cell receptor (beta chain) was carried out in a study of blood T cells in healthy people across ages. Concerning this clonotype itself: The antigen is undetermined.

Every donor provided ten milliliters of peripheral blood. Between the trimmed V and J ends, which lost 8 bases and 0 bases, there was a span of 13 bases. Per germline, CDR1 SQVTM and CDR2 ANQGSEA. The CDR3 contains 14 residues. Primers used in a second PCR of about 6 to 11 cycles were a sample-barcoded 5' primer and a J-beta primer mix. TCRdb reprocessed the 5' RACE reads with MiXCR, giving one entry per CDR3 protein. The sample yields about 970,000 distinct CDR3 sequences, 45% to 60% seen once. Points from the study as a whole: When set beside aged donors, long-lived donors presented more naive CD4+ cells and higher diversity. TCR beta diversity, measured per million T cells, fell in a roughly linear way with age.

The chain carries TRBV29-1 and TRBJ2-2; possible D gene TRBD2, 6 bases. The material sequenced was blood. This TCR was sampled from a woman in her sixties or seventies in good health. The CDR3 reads CSFAGQPNTGELFF. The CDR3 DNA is TGCAGCTTCGCGGGGCAGCCGAACACCGGGGAGCTGTTTTTT.